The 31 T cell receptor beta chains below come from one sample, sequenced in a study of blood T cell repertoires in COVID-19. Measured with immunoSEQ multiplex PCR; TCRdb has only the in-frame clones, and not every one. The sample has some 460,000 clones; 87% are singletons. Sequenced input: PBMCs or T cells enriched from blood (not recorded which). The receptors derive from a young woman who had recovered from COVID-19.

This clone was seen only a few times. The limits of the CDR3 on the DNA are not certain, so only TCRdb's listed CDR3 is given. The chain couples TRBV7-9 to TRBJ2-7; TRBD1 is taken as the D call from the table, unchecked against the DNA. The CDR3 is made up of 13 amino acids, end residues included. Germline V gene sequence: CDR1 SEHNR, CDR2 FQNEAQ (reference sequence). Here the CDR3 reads CASSVGQGAGEYF.

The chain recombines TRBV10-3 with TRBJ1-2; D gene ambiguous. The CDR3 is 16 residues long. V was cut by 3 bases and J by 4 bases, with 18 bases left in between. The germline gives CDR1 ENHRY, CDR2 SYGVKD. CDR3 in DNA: TGTGCCATCAGTGATTACGGACGGACTCCTGGCTATGGCTACACCTTC. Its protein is CAISDYGRTPGYGYTF.

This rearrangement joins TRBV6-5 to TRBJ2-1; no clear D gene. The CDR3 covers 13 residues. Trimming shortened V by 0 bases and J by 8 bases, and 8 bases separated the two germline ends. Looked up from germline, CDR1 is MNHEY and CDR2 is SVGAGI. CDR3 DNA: TGTGCCAGCAGTTACTCGGAGTTGTATGAGCAGTTCTTC. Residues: CASSYSELYEQFF.

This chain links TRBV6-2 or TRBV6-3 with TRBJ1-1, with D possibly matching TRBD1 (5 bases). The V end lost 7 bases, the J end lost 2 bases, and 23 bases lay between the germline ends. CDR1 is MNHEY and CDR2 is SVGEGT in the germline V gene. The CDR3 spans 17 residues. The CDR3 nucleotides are TGTGCCAGCATCCCCCCGCAGGGTCGAAATTATAACACTGAAGCTTTCTTT. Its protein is CASIPPQGRNYNTEAFF.

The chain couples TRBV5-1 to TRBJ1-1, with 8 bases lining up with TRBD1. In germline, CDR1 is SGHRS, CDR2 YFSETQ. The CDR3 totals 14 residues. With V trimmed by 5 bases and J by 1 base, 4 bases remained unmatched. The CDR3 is CASRTGGTNTEAFF. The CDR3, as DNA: TGCGCCAGCAGAACAGGGGGGACGAACACTGAAGCTTTCTTT. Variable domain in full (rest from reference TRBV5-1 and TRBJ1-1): KAGVTQTPRYLIKTRGQQVTLSCSPISGHRSVSWYQQTPGQGLQFLFEYFSETQRNKGNFPGRFSGRQFSNSRSEMNVSTLELGDSALYLCASRTGGTNTEAFFGQGTRLTVV.

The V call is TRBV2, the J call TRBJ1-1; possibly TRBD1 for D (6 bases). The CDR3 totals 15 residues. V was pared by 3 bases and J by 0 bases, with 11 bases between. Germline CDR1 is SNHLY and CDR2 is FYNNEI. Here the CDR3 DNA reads TGTGCCAGCAGTGAGGAACAGGGAGTGAACACTGAAGCTTTCTTT. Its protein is CASSEEQGVNTEAFF.

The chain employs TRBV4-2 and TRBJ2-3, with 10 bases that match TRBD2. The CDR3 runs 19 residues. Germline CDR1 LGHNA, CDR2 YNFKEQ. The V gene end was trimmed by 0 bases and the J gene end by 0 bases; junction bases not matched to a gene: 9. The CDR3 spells CASSQEGKAGGYSTDTQYF. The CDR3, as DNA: TGTGCCAGCAGCCAAGAGGGTAAAGCGGGGGGGTATAGCACAGATACGCAGTATTTT.

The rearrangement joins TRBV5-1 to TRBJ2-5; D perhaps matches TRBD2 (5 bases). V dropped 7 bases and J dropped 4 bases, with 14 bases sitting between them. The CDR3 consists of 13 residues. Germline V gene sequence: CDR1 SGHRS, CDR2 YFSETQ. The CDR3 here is CASGSRAGETQYF. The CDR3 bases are TGCGCCAGCGGGTCTCGGGCGGGAGAGACCCAGTACTTC. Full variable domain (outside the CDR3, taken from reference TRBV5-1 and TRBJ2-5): KAGVTQTPRYLIKTRGQQVTLSCSPISGHRSVSWYQQTPGQGLQFLFEYFSETQRNKGNFPGRFSGRQFSNSRSEMNVSTLELGDSALYLCASGSRAGETQYFGPGTRLLVL.

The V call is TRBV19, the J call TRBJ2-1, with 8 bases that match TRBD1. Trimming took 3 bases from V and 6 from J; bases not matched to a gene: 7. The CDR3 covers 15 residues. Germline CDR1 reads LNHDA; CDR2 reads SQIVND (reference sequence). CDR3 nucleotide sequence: TGTGCCAGTAGTATGACAGGGGCCGTTCTCAATGAGCAGTTCTTC. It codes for CASSMTGAVLNEQFF. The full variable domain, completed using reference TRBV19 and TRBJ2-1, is DGGITQSPKYLFRKEGQNVTLSCEQNLNHDAMYWYRQDPGQGLRLIYYSQIVNDFQKGDIAEGYSVSREKKESFPLTVTSAQKNPTAFYLCASSMTGAVLNEQFFGPGTRLTVL.

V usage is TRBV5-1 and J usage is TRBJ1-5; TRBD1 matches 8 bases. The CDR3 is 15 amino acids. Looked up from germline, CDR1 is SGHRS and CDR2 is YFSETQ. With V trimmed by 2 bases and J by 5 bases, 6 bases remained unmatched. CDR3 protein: CASSFWRQGYQPQHF. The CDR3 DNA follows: TGCGCCAGCAGCTTTTGGAGACAGGGGTATCAGCCCCAGCATTTT.

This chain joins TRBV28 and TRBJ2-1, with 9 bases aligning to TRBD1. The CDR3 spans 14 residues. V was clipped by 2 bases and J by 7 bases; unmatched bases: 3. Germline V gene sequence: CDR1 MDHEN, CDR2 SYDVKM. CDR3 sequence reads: CASSLGTGRNEQFF. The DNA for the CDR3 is TGTGCCAGCAGTTTAGGGACAGGGAGAAATGAGCAGTTCTTC. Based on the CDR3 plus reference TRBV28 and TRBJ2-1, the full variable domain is DVKVTQSSRYLVKRTGEKVFLECVQDMDHENMFWYRQDPGLGLRLIYFSYDVKMKEKGDIPEGYSVSREKKERFSLILESASTNQTSMYLCASSLGTGRNEQFFGPGTRLTVL.

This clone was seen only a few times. CDR3: CASIEGDPDTEAFF. In DNA form, the CDR3 reads TGTGCCAGCATCGAGGGGGACCCGGACACTGAAGCTTTCTTT. The rearrangement links TRBV21-1 to TRBJ1-1; the D segment call TRBD1 is taken from the table without a DNA check. TRBV21-1 is a pseudogene segment. This CDR3 has 14 residues.

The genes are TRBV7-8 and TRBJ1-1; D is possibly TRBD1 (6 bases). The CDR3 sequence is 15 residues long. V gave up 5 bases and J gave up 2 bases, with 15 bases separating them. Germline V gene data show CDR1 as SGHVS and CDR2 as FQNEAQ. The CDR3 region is CASSPPGAGNTEAFF. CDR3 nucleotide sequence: TGTGCCAGCAGCCCTCCAGGGGCAGGAAACACTGAAGCTTTCTTT.

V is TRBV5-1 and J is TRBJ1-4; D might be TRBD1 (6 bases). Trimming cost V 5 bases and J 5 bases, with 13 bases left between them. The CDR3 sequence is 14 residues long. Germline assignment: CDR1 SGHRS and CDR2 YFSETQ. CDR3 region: CASRLGGENEKLFF. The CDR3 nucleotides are TGCGCCAGCAGGCTAGGGGGGGAAAATGAAAAACTGTTTTTT.

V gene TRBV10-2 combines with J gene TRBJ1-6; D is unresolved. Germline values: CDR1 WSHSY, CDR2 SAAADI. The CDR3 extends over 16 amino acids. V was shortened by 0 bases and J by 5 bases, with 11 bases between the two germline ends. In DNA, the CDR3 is TGCGCCAGCAGTGAGTCGACGAGGCCGGATAATTCACCCCTCCACTTT. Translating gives CASSESTRPDNSPLHF.

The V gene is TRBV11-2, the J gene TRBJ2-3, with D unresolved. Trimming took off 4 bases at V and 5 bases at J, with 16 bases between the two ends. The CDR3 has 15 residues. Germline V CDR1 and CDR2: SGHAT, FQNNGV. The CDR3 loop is CASSSFRLGRDTQYF. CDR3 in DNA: TGTGCCAGCAGCTCCTTTCGCCTTGGGCGAGATACGCAGTATTTT.

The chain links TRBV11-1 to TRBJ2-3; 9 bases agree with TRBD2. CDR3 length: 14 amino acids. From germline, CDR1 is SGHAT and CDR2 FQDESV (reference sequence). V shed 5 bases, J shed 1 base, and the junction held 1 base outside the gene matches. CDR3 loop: CASSPSGGTDTQYF. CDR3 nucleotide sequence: TGTGCCAGCAGCCCTAGCGGGGGCACAGATACGCAGTATTTT.

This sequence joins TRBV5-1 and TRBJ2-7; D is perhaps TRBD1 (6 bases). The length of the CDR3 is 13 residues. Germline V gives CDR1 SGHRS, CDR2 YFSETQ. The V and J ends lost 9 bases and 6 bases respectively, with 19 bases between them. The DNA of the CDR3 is TGCGCCACCTCTGGGGGCAGGGTTGTCGAGCAGTACTTC. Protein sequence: CATSGGRVVEQYF.

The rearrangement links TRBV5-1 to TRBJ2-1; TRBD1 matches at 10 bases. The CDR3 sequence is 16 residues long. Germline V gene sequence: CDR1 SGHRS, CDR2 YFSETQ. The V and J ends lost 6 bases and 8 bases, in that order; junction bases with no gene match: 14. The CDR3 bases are TGCGCCAGCAAAAAAACCGGGACAGGGGAGATCGATGAGCAGTTCTTC. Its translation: CASKKTGTGEIDEQFF. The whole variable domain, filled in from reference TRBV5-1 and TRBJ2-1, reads KAGVTQTPRYLIKTRGQQVTLSCSPISGHRSVSWYQQTPGQGLQFLFEYFSETQRNKGNFPGRFSGRQFSNSRSEMNVSTLELGDSALYLCASKKTGTGEIDEQFFGPGTRLTVL.

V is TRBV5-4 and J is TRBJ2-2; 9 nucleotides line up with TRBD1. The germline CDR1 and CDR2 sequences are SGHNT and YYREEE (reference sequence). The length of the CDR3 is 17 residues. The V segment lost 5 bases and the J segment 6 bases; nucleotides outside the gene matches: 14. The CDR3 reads CASSLPSGTGLAGELFF. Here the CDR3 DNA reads TGTGCCAGCAGTCTCCCCTCCGGGACAGGGTTGGCCGGGGAGCTGTTTTTT.

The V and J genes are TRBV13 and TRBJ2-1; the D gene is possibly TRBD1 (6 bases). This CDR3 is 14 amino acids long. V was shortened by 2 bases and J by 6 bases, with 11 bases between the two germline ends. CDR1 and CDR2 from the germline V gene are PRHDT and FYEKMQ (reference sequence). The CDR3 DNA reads TGTGCCAGCAGCTTACTCAGAGGGGGCAATGAGCAGTTCTTC. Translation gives CASSLLRGGNEQFF. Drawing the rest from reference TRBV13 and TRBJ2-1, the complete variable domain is AAGVIQSPRHLIKEKRETATLKCYPIPRHDTVYWYQQGPGQDPQFLISFYEKMQSDKGSIPDRFSAQQFSDYHSELNMSSLELGDSALYFCASSLLRGGNEQFFGPGTRLTVL.

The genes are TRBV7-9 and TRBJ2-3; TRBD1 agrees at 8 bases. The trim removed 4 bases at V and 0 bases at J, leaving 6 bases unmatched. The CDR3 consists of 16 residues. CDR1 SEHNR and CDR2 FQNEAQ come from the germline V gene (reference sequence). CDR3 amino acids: CASSSEDRASTDTQYF. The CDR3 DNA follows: TGTGCCAGCAGCTCAGAGGACAGGGCTAGCACAGATACGCAGTATTTT.

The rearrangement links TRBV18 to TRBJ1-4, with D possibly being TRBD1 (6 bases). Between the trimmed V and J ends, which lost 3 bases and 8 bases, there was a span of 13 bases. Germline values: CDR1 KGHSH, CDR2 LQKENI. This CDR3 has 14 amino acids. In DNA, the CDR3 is TGTGCCAGCTCACCGCGAGCAGGGGAAGAAAAACTGTTTTTT. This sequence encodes CASSPRAGEEKLFF. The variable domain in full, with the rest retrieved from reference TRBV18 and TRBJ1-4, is NAGVMQNPRHLVRRRGQEARLRCSPMKGHSHVYWYRQLPEEGLKFMVYLQKENIIDESGMPKERFSAEFPKEGPSILRIQQVVRGDSAAYFCASSPRAGEEKLFFGSGTQLSVL.

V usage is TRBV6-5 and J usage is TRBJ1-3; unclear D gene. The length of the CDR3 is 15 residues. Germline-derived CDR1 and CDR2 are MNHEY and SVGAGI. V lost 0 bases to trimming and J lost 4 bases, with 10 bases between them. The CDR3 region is CASSYSLLGGNTIYF. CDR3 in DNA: TGTGCCAGCAGTTACTCGTTACTCGGGGGAAACACCATATATTTT.

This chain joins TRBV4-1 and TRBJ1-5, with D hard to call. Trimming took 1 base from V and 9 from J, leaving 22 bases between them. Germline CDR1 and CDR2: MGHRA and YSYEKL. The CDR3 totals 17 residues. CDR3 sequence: CASSQVGGPYVFRPQHF. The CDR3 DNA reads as TGCGCCAGCAGCCAAGTAGGAGGGCCCTATGTCTTTCGGCCCCAGCATTTT.

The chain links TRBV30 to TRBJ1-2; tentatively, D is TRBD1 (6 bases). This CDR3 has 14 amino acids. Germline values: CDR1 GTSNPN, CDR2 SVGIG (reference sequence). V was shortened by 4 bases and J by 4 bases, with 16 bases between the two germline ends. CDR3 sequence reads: CAWTNPGTPYGYTF. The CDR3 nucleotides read TGTGCCTGGACTAACCCCGGGACACCCTATGGCTACACCTTC.

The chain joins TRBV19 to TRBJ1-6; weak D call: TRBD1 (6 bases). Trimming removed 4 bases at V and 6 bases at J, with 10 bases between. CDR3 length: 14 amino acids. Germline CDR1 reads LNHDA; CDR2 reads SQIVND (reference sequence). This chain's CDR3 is CASSTGTLNSPLHF. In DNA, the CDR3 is TGTGCCAGTAGTACCGGGACACTTAATTCACCCCTCCACTTT.

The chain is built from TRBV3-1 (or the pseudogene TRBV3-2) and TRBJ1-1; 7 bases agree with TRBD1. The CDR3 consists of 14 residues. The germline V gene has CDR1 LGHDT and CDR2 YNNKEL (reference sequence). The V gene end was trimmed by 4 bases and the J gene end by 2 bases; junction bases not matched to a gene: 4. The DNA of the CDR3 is TGTGCCAGCAGCCTACGGACAGGCAACACTGAAGCTTTCTTT. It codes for CASSLRTGNTEAFF.

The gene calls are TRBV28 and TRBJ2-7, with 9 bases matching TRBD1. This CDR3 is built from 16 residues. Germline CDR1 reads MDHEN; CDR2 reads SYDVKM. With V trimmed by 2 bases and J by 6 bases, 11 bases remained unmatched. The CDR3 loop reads CASSLHETGGGIEQYF. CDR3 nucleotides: TGTGCCAGCAGTTTACATGAGACAGGGGGTGGTATCGAGCAGTACTTC.

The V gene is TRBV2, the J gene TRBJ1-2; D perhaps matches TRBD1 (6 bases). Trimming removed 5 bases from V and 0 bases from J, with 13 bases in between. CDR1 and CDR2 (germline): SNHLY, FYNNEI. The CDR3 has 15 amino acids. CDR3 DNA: TGTGCCAGCAGTCCTTCTCGGACAGCTAACTATGGCTACACCTTC. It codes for CASSPSRTANYGYTF.

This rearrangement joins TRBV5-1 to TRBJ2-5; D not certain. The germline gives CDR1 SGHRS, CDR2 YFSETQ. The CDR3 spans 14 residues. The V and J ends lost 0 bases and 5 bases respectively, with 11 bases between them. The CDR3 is CASSLDRGRETQYF. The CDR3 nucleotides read TGCGCCAGCAGCTTGGACCGCGGCCGGGAGACCCAGTACTTC.